The 16 T cell receptor beta chains below were found in one sample sequenced in a study of vaccination effects on CD4 cells after COVID-19. Following 10 days of culture, CD4+ T cells were isolated. Two-dose vaccination with either BNT162b2 or mRNA-1273 was given to the participants. Their target antigens are unknown. Repertoires were generated with immunoSEQ multiplex PCR, while TCRdb's copy carries only in-frame clones and drops some. The sample holds more than 55,000 clones, 78% seen once. The sample was CD4+ T cells from PBMCs cultured without peptide, taken after COVID-19 vaccination. All receptors derive from a human donor who received a COVID-19 vaccine.

V is TRBV9 and J is TRBJ1-5; 9 bases fit TRBD1. The germline V gene has CDR1 SGDLS and CDR2 YYNGEE. With V trimmed by 3 bases and J by 5 bases, 6 bases remained unmatched. The CDR3 has 15 residues. In DNA, the CDR3 is TGTGCCAGCAGCGCCGGACAGGGGACCTATCAGCCCCAGCATTTT. Protein sequence: CASSAGQGTYQPQHF.

This CDR3 is CAFRRGVLSTDTQYF. The CDR3 DNA reads TGTGCCTTTCGGCGGGGGGTTTTAAGCACAGATACGCAGTATTTT. V and J are TRBV30 and TRBJ2-3; 8 nucleotides match TRBD2. Germline loops: CDR1 GTSNPN, CDR2 SVGIG (reference sequence). The V and J ends lost 7 bases and 0 bases, in that order; junction bases with no gene match: 9. The CDR3 is made up of 15 amino acids.

The rearrangement uses TRBV3-1 (or the pseudogene TRBV3-2) and TRBJ2-1; no firm D call. The CDR3 loop spans 16 amino acids. CDR1 and CDR2 (germline): LGHDT, YNNKEL (reference sequence). Trimming left V 4 bases short and J 0 bases short, with 13 bases between. The CDR3 is CASSRRFQSSYNEQFF. The CDR3 coding sequence is TGTGCCAGCAGCCGCCGATTCCAGTCCTCCTACAATGAGCAGTTCTTC.

The rearrangement uses TRBV27 and TRBJ1-2; D may be TRBD1 (6 bases). CDR1 and CDR2 from the germline V gene are MNHEY and SMNVEV (reference sequence). V shed 4 bases and J shed 1 base, with 10 bases lying between them. The CDR3 is 14 amino acids. DNA of the CDR3: TGTGCCAGCAGTTCAGGGGCCTTTAACTATGGCTACACCTTC. Its translation is CASSSGAFNYGYTF.

The gene calls are TRBV24-1 and TRBJ2-5; D remains ambiguous. This CDR3 has 13 residues. Germline CDR1 KGHDR, CDR2 SFDVKD. V was clipped by 4 bases and J by 5 bases, with 10 bases between them. The CDR3, as DNA: TGTGCCACCAGTGAGAGGCGGAGCGAGACCCAGTACTTC. This codes for CATSERRSETQYF.

This clone was detected once. The chain employs TRBV7-2 and TRBJ1-3; 9 bases are shared with TRBD1. V lost 0 bases and J lost 3; bases outside the gene matches: 3. The CDR3 loop spans 16 amino acids. From germline, CDR1 is SGHTA and CDR2 FQGNSA. DNA for the CDR3: TGTGCCAGCAGCTTAGCAGGGACAGGGAATGGAAACACCATATATTTT. Residues: CASSLAGTGNGNTIYF.

The CDR3 DNA follows: TGTGCCACCAGTGGGGAGGTTGACTATGGCTACACCTTC. Amino acid sequence: CATSGEVDYGYTF. The V and J genes are TRBV24-1 and TRBJ1-2; D not resolved. The germline V gene encodes CDR1 KGHDR and CDR2 SFDVKD. The germline V and J ends were trimmed by 5 bases and 3 bases, with 9 bases remaining between them. The CDR3 is made up of 13 amino acids.

The V and J genes are TRBV5-4 and TRBJ2-1, with D tentatively TRBD1 or TRBD2 (5 bases each). The CDR3 has 13 amino acids. Germline V lookup: CDR1 SGHNT, CDR2 YYREEE (reference sequence). V was clipped by 4 bases and J by 6 bases, with 11 bases between them. CDR3 DNA sequence: TGTGCCAGCAGCAGGGGAGACCGCAATGAGCAGTTCTTC. Amino acids: CASSRGDRNEQFF.

In this sample, this clone turned up a few times. The chain recombines TRBV19 with TRBJ2-5; 9 bases are shared with TRBD2. In germline, CDR1 is LNHDA, CDR2 SQIVND (reference sequence). The length of the CDR3 is 14 residues. V was pared by 4 bases and J by 4 bases, with 4 bases of the junction left unmatched. The CDR3 sequence: CASSSGGAGETQYF. The CDR3 region has the DNA TGTGCCAGTAGTAGCGGGGGGGCCGGAGAGACCCAGTACTTC.

The chain uses TRBV12-3 or TRBV12-4 and TRBJ2-5; D gene ambiguous. Deletions cut 7 bases from V and 5 bases from J, with 14 bases between. The length of the CDR3 is 13 residues. CDR3 coding DNA: TGTGCCAGCACCTCGAACTCACCGGAGACCCAGTACTTC. Translation gives CASTSNSPETQYF.

This rearrangement joins TRBV5-1 to TRBJ1-1; D remains ambiguous. The CDR3 spans 12 residues. CDR1 is SGHRS and CDR2 is YFSETQ in the germline V gene. Trimming shortened V by 3 bases and J by 7 bases, and 10 bases separated the two germline ends. CDR3 region: CASSSGRGEAFF. The CDR3 region has the DNA TGCGCCAGCAGCTCCGGGCGGGGTGAAGCTTTCTTT.

CDR3 region: CASNTWGEAELTQYF. The CDR3 DNA reads as TGTGCCAGCAACACCTGGGGAGAAGCGGAATTGACCCAGTACTTC. This rearrangement joins TRBV6-5 to TRBJ2-5, with D tentatively TRBD2 (5 bases). V dropped 7 bases and J dropped 7 bases, with 22 bases sitting between them. Germline-derived CDR1 and CDR2 are MNHEY and SVGAGI. The CDR3 is 15 amino acids.

The V and J genes are TRBV7-9 and TRBJ1-5; D not resolved. The CDR3 totals 13 residues. From germline, CDR1 is SEHNR and CDR2 FQNEAQ (reference sequence). V was cut by 1 base and J by 7 bases, with 8 bases left in between. The CDR3 region has the DNA TGTGCCAGCAGCTTAGGGGAGAGCCAGCCCCAGCATTTT. It translates to CASSLGESQPQHF. The whole variable domain, remainder taken from reference TRBV7-9 and TRBJ1-5, is DTGVSQNPRHKITKRGQNVTFRCDPISEHNRLYWYRQTLGQGPEFLTYFQNEAQLEKSRLLSDRFSAERPKGSFSTLEIQRTEQGDSAMYLCASSLGESQPQHFGDGTRLSIL.

This rearrangement joins TRBV6-6 to TRBJ1-5, with D unclear. This CDR3 has 12 amino acids. The V end lost 8 bases, the J end lost 6 bases, and 11 bases lay between the germline ends. Germline values: CDR1 MNHNY, CDR2 SVGAGI (reference sequence). In nucleotides, the CDR3 is TGTGCCAGCTCGGAAAACACTCAGCCCCAGCATTTT. Translating gives CASSENTQPQHF.

This chain uses TRBV6-2 or TRBV6-3 with TRBJ2-7, with 8 bases fitting TRBD2. CDR1 MNHEY and CDR2 SVGEGT come from the germline V gene. The junction had 12 bases not matched to a gene; V was cut back by 5 bases and J by 3 bases. The CDR3 is 16 residues long. This chain's CDR3 is CASSRVESGRIYEQYF. Here the CDR3 DNA reads TGTGCCAGCAGTCGGGTGGAGAGCGGGAGAATCTACGAGCAGTACTTC.

The gene calls are TRBV19 and TRBJ1-1; D perhaps matches TRBD1 (5 bases). Trimming left V 6 bases short and J 2 bases short, with 13 bases between. The CDR3 has 14 amino acids. Germline V lookup: CDR1 LNHDA, CDR2 SQIVND (reference sequence). The CDR3 region has the DNA TGTGCCAGTAGAATGGTGGGGGGTAACACTGAAGCTTTCTTT. Amino acids: CASRMVGGNTEAFF.